This T cell receptor beta chain was identified during a study of blood T cell repertoires in COVID-19. Authors' processing steps: Amplified reference gene primers provided the basis for estimating nucleated cell counts. Assay used: immunoSEQ multiplex PCR; TCRdb lists only in-frame clones, some missing. Clone size and V and J calls were adopted from that table, with D and trimming inferred from the DNA. The repertoire holds under 300,000 clones, with roughly nine tenths as singletons. Everyone who took part was 18 to 89 years old, and they came from 24 US areas. Cohort assignment relied on participant-reported clinical history. Cohort 3 recovered donors had two negative PCRs, clearance, or symptom resolution. The CDR3 is made up of 16 amino acids. V shed 3 bases and J shed 5 bases, with 14 bases lying between them. In germline, CDR1 is SGHVS, CDR2 FQNEAQ.

The clonotype comes from a woman younger than 35 who had recovered from COVID-19. V usage is TRBV7-8 and J usage is TRBJ1-6; D uncertain. Material for sequencing was PBMCs or T cells enriched from blood (not recorded which). CDR3 sequence (DNA): TGTGCCAGCAGCTTTCGATTAGGAGGAAATAATTCACCCCTCCACTTT. Encoded protein: CASSFRLGGNNSPLHF.